One and the same sample provided the 24 T cell receptor beta chains below, sequenced in a study of blood T cell repertoires in COVID-19. Libraries were prepared by immunoSEQ multiplex PCR; TCRdb keeps only in-frame clonotypes and omits some of them. This sample has some 100,000 clones; 70% to 90% occur once, and the top ten carry roughly 8.7%. Material for sequencing was peripheral blood. All receptors derive from a woman in her 70s with acute or convalescent COVID-19.

This chain uses TRBV27 with TRBJ1-2, with TRBD1 matching 7 bases. This CDR3 has 13 amino acids. Trimming at V came to 2 bases and at J to 3 bases, leaving 0 bases not matched to a gene. Germline V gene sequence: CDR1 MNHEY, CDR2 SMNVEV (reference sequence). The CDR3 region has the DNA TGTGCCAGCAGTTTAGGGACAGACTATGGCTACACCTTC. Protein: CASSLGTDYGYTF.

In the case of this clone: The junction departs from the called germline gene at one end, perhaps through a read error. The rearrangement uses TRBV11-2 and TRBJ1-5; D not certain. The CDR3 runs to 15 residues. Germline CDR1 and CDR2: SGHAT and FQNNGV. The CDR3, as DNA: TGTGCCAGCAGCCTAGATATTACCGCGGATCAGCCCCAGCATTTT. Amino acid sequence: CASSLDITADQPQHF. The entire variable domain, with the rest obtained from reference TRBV11-2 and TRBJ1-5, is as follows: EAGVAQSPRYKIIEKRQSVAFWCNPISGHATLYWYQQILGQGPKLLIQFQNNGVVDDSQLPKDRFSAERLKGVDSTLKIQPAKLEDSAVYLCASSLDITADQPQHFGDGTRLSIL.

V is TRBV6-4 and J is TRBJ2-7, with TRBD1 matching 9 bases. The V gene's germline CDR1 is MRHNA and CDR2 SNTAGT. Trimming at V came to 6 bases and at J to 4 bases, leaving 10 bases not matched to a gene. The CDR3 length is 15 residues. The DNA for the CDR3 is TGTGCCAGCAGGGATCCGGGACAGGGAAGTTACGAGCAGTACTTC. Protein sequence: CASRDPGQGSYEQYF.

This clone was recorded once. The V gene is TRBV19, the J gene TRBJ1-2; possible D gene TRBD1, 5 bases. CDR3 length: 13 amino acids. Germline V gene data show CDR1 as LNHDA and CDR2 as SQIVND (reference sequence). The germline V and J ends were trimmed by 5 bases and 3 bases, with 10 bases remaining between them. For the CDR3, the DNA is TGTGCCAGTAGTTATGCAGGGTACTATGGCTACACCTTC. Residues: CASSYAGYYGYTF. Together with reference TRBV19 and TRBJ1-2, the CDR3 gives the full variable domain: DGGITQSPKYLFRKEGQNVTLSCEQNLNHDAMYWYRQDPGQGLRLIYYSQIVNDFQKGDIAEGYSVSREKKESFPLTVTSAQKNPTAFYLCASSYAGYYGYTFGSGTRLTVV.

V and J are TRBV18 and TRBJ1-3; 9 positions agree with TRBD1. The CDR3 spans 17 residues. V lost 5 bases and J lost 1; bases outside the gene matches: 9. The germline V gene encodes CDR1 KGHSH and CDR2 LQKENI. Here the CDR3 DNA reads TGTGCCAGCTCATTATGGACAGGGGCTGAATCTGGAAACACCATATATTTT. This encodes CASSLWTGAESGNTIYF.

V and J are TRBV4-1 and TRBJ1-3; D is ambiguous. The CDR3 has 14 residues. Trimming shortened V by 2 bases and J by 4 bases, and 9 bases separated the two germline ends. Germline V gene sequence: CDR1 MGHRA, CDR2 YSYEKL. CDR3 nucleotide sequence: TGCGCCAGCAGCCAATTCCGGTCCGGAAACACCATATATTTT. This codes for CASSQFRSGNTIYF.

V and J are TRBV9 and TRBJ1-1; 10 positions match TRBD1. V dropped 4 bases and J dropped 4; count of bases not matched to a gene: 4. Germline CDR1 and CDR2: SGDLS and YYNGEE. The CDR3 is 14 residues long. CDR3 loop: CASSRTGGSTEAFF. In DNA, the CDR3 is TGTGCCAGCAGCAGGACAGGGGGGAGCACTGAAGCTTTCTTT.

This sequence joins TRBV5-6 and TRBJ2-2; TRBD1 matches at 7 bases. V dropped 3 bases and J dropped 6; count of bases not matched to a gene: 2. This CDR3 is built from 13 residues. Germline CDR1 and CDR2: SGHDT and YYEEEE. The CDR3 reads CASSSGGPGELFF. CDR3 sequence (DNA): TGTGCCAGCAGCTCAGGGGGTCCCGGGGAGCTGTTTTTT.

The chain combines TRBV5-1 with TRBJ1-1; 10 bases match TRBD1. V gave up 4 bases and J gave up 6 bases; unmatched junction bases: 9. There are 15 residues in the CDR3. Germline V gene lookup returns CDR1 SGHRS and CDR2 YFSETQ. The CDR3 reads CASSPEGQGSPEAFF. CDR3 sequence (DNA): TGCGCCAGCAGCCCAGAGGGACAGGGGTCCCCTGAAGCTTTCTTT.

The rearrangement uses TRBV5-1 and TRBJ1-1, with D unclear. The germline V and J ends were trimmed by 5 bases and 3 bases, with 8 bases remaining between them. The CDR3 runs to 12 residues. Germline CDR1 and CDR2: SGHRS and YFSETQ. Here the CDR3 reads CASSRIDTEAFF. CDR3 nucleotide sequence: TGCGCCAGCAGTCGTATTGACACTGAAGCTTTCTTT.

This clone was found once. The V and J genes are TRBV11-2 and TRBJ2-7; 9 nucleotides match TRBD2. Germline CDR1 is SGHAT and CDR2 is FQNNGV. The CDR3 extends over 16 amino acids. Germline trimming cut 1 base from V and 0 bases from J; bases unmatched to any gene: 4. The CDR3 sequence is CASSLAGTSISYEQYF. The CDR3 DNA is TGTGCCAGCAGCTTAGCTGGGACTAGCATCTCCTACGAGCAGTACTTC.

V usage is TRBV11-1 and J usage is TRBJ2-2; TRBD1 matches at 7 bases. V trimming: 5 bases; J trimming: 5 bases; junction bases outside the gene matches: 11. Germline assignment: CDR1 SGHAT and CDR2 FQDESV (reference sequence). This CDR3 has 16 amino acids. CDR3 nucleotides: TGTGCCAGCAGCGTAGGACAGGCGGTGCGAACCGGGGAGCTGTTTTTT. This translates into CASSVGQAVRTGELFF.

This sequence joins TRBV15 and TRBJ2-7, with 9 bases aligning to TRBD1. The length of the CDR3 is 16 residues. CDR1 and CDR2 (germline): LNHNV, YYDKDF (reference sequence). Trimming took 0 bases from V and 1 from J; bases not matched to a gene: 4. CDR3 DNA: TGTGCCACCAGCAGAGATGTGGACAGGGGTTCCTACGAGCAGTACTTC. This gives the protein CATSRDVDRGSYEQYF.

This chain links TRBV6-2 or TRBV6-3 with TRBJ1-1; perhaps TRBD1 as D (6 bases). This CDR3 region has 15 residues. Germline-derived CDR1 and CDR2 are MNHEY and SVGEGT. The germline V and J ends were trimmed by 6 bases and 0 bases, with 14 bases remaining between them. CDR3 in DNA: TGTGCCAGCAGCCCAATGGGACACATGAACACTGAAGCTTTCTTT. It is translated as CASSPMGHMNTEAFF.

The gene calls are TRBV7-2 and TRBJ1-3; D unresolved. Trimming took off 2 bases at V and 3 bases at J, with 20 bases between the two ends. This CDR3 spans 18 amino acids. Germline V gene lookup returns CDR1 SGHTA and CDR2 FQGNSA. CDR3: CASSLNPGARTFGNTIYF. DNA for the CDR3: TGTGCCAGCAGCTTAAATCCGGGAGCTCGAACATTTGGAAACACCATATATTTT.

The rearrangement links TRBV21-1 to TRBJ1-4; the table's D call, TRBD1, was not checked against the DNA. TRBV21-1 is shown as a pseudogene. The CDR3 loop spans 20 amino acids. The chain's CDR3 is CASRRPSRTGNPATNEKLFF. The CDR3 DNA sequence: TGTGCCAGCAGGAGACCGTCCCGGACAGGCAATCCTGCAACTAATGAAAAACTGTTTTTT.

V gene TRBV15 combines with J gene TRBJ2-3, with D tentatively TRBD2 (6 bases). This CDR3 contains 16 residues. The ends were cut back, 1 base at V and 0 bases at J, with 11 bases in the middle. Germline V gene data show CDR1 as LNHNV and CDR2 as YYDKDF (reference sequence). CDR3: CATSRGRGTSTDTQYF. CDR3 DNA sequence: TGTGCCACCAGCAGAGGGAGGGGAACTAGCACAGATACGCAGTATTTT.

The rearrangement links TRBV5-4 to TRBJ1-1; D is possibly TRBD1 (6 bases). Germline V gene data show CDR1 as SGHNT and CDR2 as YYREEE (reference sequence). The CDR3 is 14 amino acids. V lost 6 bases and J 4 bases, leaving 16 bases between the germline ends. This CDR3 reads CASTKGGMSTEAFF. CDR3 coding DNA: TGTGCCAGCACCAAAGGGGGAATGAGCACTGAAGCTTTCTTT.

J is TRBJ2-1 and V is TRBV18, with 8 bases identical to TRBD2. Germline V CDR1 and CDR2: KGHSH, LQKENI. This CDR3 comprises 13 residues. Trimming cost V 6 bases and J 9 bases; bases outside gene matches: 7. Written as DNA, the CDR3 is TGTGCCAGCTCCCCGGGACTAGACTTTGAGCAGTTCTTC. Translated: CASSPGLDFEQFF.

This sequence joins TRBV5-1 and TRBJ2-1, with TRBD1 matching 9 bases. The J segment lost 7 bases and the V segment lost 5 bases, leaving 7 bases of the junction unmatched. Germline values: CDR1 SGHRS, CDR2 YFSETQ. CDR3 size: 14 residues. CDR3 sequence (DNA): TGCGCCAGCAGGAGGACAGGGGATTCAAATGAGCAGTTCTTC. Its translation: CASRRTGDSNEQFF.

The rearrangement uses TRBV5-1 and TRBJ2-4, with D perhaps TRBD1 (6 bases). This CDR3 region has 15 residues. Trimming stripped 4 bases from V and 2 bases from J, with 13 bases between. Germline V CDR1 and CDR2: SGHRS, YFSETQ. CDR3: CASSQEQGSKNIQYF. CDR3 sequence (DNA): TGCGCCAGCAGCCAAGAACAGGGCTCCAAAAACATTCAGTACTTC. Using reference TRBV5-1 and TRBJ2-4 for the parts outside the CDR3, the full variable domain is KAGVTQTPRYLIKTRGQQVTLSCSPISGHRSVSWYQQTPGQGLQFLFEYFSETQRNKGNFPGRFSGRQFSNSRSEMNVSTLELGDSALYLCASSQEQGSKNIQYFGAGTRLSVL.

The rearrangement links TRBV28 to TRBJ2-1; 15 bases match TRBD2. This CDR3 is built from 17 residues. Germline CDR1 reads MDHEN; CDR2 reads SYDVKM. V gave up 8 bases and J gave up 7 bases; unmatched junction bases: 12. The CDR3: CASRMRTGTSGRNEQFF. The DNA for the CDR3 is TGTGCCAGCCGGATGAGAACCGGGACTAGCGGGAGGAATGAGCAGTTCTTC.

The J gene is TRBJ2-3, the V gene TRBV9; a possible D gene is TRBD2 (6 bases). V lost 0 bases, J lost 4 bases, and 12 bases lay in between. The CDR3 has 15 amino acids. CDR1 is SGDLS and CDR2 is YYNGEE in the germline V gene. The CDR3 DNA reads as TGTGCCAGCAGCGTAGTTCCCGGGAGTGCAGATACGCAGTATTTT. This encodes CASSVVPGSADTQYF. The whole variable domain, remainder taken from reference TRBV9 and TRBJ2-3, is DSGVTQTPKHLITATGQRVTLRCSPRSGDLSVYWYQQSLDQGLQFLIQYYNGEERAKGNILERFSAQQFPDLHSELNLSSLELGDSALYFCASSVVPGSADTQYFGPGTRLTVL.

This chain links TRBV11-2 with TRBJ2-5; TRBD2 matches at 12 bases. The germline V gene has CDR1 SGHAT and CDR2 FQNNGV. The CDR3 totals 16 residues. V dropped 1 base and J dropped 5; count of bases not matched to a gene: 5. CDR3 in DNA: TGTGCCAGCAGCTTAGGACTAGCGGGAGCGGTGGAGACCCAGTACTTC. Translation gives CASSLGLAGAVETQYF.